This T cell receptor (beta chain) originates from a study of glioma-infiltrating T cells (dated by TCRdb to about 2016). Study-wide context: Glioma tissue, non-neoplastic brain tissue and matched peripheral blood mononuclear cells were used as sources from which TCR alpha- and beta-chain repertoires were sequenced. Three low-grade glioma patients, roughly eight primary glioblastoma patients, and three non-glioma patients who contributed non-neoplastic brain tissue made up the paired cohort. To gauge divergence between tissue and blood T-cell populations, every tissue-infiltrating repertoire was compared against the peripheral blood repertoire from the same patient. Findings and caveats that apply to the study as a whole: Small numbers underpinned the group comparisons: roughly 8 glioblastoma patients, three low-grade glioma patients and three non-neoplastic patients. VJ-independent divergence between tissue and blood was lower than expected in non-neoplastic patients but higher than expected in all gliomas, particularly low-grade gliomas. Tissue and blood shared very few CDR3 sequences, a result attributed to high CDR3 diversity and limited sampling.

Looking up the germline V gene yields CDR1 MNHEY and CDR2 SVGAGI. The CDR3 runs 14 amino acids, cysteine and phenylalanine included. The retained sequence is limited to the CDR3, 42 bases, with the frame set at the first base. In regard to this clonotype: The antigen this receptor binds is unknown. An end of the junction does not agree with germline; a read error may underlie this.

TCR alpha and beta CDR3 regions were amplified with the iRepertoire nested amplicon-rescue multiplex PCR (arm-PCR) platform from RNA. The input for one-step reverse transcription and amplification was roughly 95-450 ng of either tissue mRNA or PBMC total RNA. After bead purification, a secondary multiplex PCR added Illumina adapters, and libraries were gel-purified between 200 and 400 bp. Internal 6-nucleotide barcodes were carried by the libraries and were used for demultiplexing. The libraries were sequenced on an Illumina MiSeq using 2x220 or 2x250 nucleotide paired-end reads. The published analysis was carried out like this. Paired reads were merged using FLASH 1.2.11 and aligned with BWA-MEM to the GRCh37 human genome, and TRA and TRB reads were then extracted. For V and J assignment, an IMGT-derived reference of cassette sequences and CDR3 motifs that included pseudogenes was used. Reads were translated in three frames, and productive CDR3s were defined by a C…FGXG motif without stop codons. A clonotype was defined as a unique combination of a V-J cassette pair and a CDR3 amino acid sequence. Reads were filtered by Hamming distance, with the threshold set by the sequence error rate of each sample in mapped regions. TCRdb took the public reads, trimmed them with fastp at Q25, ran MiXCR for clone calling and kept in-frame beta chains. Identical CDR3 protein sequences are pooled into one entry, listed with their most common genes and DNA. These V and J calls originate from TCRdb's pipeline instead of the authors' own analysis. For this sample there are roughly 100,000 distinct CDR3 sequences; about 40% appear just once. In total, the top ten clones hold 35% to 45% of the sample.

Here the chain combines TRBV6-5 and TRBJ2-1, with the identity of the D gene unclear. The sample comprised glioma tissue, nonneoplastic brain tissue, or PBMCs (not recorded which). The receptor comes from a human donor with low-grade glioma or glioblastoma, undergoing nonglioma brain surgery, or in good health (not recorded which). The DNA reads TGTGCCAGCAGTTATGCCCCTCCCTATAATGAGCAGTCCTTC. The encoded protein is CASSYAPPYNEQSF.